The 26 T cell receptor beta chains in this list originate from one sample, sequenced in a study of type 1 regulatory T cells. TCRdb analysed the reads with MiXCR anew, one entry per CDR3 protein. The data hold around 69,000 distinct CDR3 sequences, with about three fifths observed a single time. These receptors have no known antigen. Sequencing input: cultured T cells, either the whole culture or a sorted T cell fraction (not recorded which). Subset defined: Tr1-enriched cell product generated in vitro against host alloantigens. All receptors derive from a human donor in good health.

CDR3 sequence: CSASHATGWDEQYF. The CDR3, as DNA: TGCAGTGCTAGCCATGCGACAGGGTGGGACGAGCAGTACTTC. V is TRBV20-1 and J is TRBJ2-7, with 7 bases identical to TRBD1. This CDR3 has 14 amino acids. In germline, CDR1 is DFQATT, CDR2 SNEGSKA (reference sequence). Trimming cost V 3 bases and J 5 bases; bases outside gene matches: 10.

This clonotype was detected ten times or more. The chain links TRBV3-1 to TRBJ1-2; TRBD1 aligns across 7 bases. CDR3 length: 14 amino acids. Per the germline V gene, CDR1 is LGHDT and CDR2 is YNNKEL (reference sequence). Trimming at V came to 4 bases and at J to 3 bases, leaving 5 bases not matched to a gene. Here the CDR3 reads CASSRQGFDYGYTF. In DNA form, the CDR3 reads TGTGCCAGCAGCCGACAGGGTTTTGACTATGGCTACACCTTC.

The rearrangement joins TRBV20-1 to TRBJ1-1; D gene uncertain. Germline values: CDR1 DFQATT, CDR2 SNEGSKA (reference sequence). V shed 3 bases and J shed 3 bases, with 11 bases lying between them. The CDR3 consists of 13 residues. CDR3 in DNA: TGCAGTGCTAGGACAAGGGCGGACACTGAAGCTTTCTTT. It codes for CSARTRADTEAFF.

This sequence joins TRBV29-1 and TRBJ2-7, with D tentatively TRBD1 or TRBD2 (5 bases each). Germline V gene lookup returns CDR1 SQVTM and CDR2 ANQGSEA. Between the trimmed V and J ends, which lost 4 bases and 3 bases, there was a span of 13 bases. This CDR3 has 13 amino acids. The CDR3 region is CSVGGRTNYEQYF. CDR3 bases: TGCAGCGTTGGCGGGCGGACAAACTACGAGCAGTACTTC.

This clonotype has only a few counts. The genes are TRBV7-9 and TRBJ1-3; 7 bases are shared with TRBD1. Germline V gene sequence: CDR1 SEHNR, CDR2 FQNEAQ (reference sequence). The trim removed 4 bases at V and 4 bases at J, leaving 10 bases unmatched. The CDR3 length is 16 residues. The CDR3, as DNA: TGTGCCAGCAGCTCCTCTGGAGGGGGCAGAGGAAACACCATATATTTT. Encoded protein: CASSSSGGGRGNTIYF.

The chain employs TRBV4-1 and TRBJ2-5; 10 bases agree with TRBD2. The CDR3 loop spans 16 amino acids. Germline lookup yields CDR1 MGHRA and CDR2 YSYEKL. Losses at the gene ends were 0 bases for V and 4 bases for J; bases not matched to a gene: 5. CDR3 region: CASSQESASGRETQYF. CDR3 DNA: TGCGCCAGCAGCCAAGAGTCGGCTAGCGGGAGAGAGACCCAGTACTTC.

The chain joins TRBV20-1 to TRBJ2-4, with 10 bases aligning to TRBD2. Looked up from germline, CDR1 is DFQATT and CDR2 is SNEGSKA (reference sequence). V lost 2 bases and J lost 5; bases outside the gene matches: 6. The CDR3 length is 15 residues. This CDR3 reads CSARNIAGGENIQYF. CDR3 nucleotides: TGCAGTGCTAGAAATATAGCGGGAGGCGAAAACATTCAGTACTTC.

The chain is built from TRBV18 and TRBJ2-1; 9 bases align to TRBD2. The J segment lost 0 bases and the V segment lost 6 bases, leaving 6 bases of the junction unmatched. The CDR3 is 16 residues long. CDR1 KGHSH and CDR2 LQKENI come from the germline V gene. The CDR3 DNA reads as TGTGCCAGCTCGTCTCTAGCGGGGAGCTCCTACAATGAGCAGTTCTTC. Translating it yields CASSSLAGSSYNEQFF. Full variable domain (remainder filled in from reference TRBV18 and TRBJ2-1): NAGVMQNPRHLVRRRGQEARLRCSPMKGHSHVYWYRQLPEEGLKFMVYLQKENIIDESGMPKERFSAEFPKEGPSILRIQQVVRGDSAAYFCASSSLAGSSYNEQFFGPGTRLTVL.

The chain carries TRBV5-1 and TRBJ2-5, with D hard to call. CDR3 length: 15 residues. Deletions cut 0 bases from V and 7 bases from J, with 16 bases between. Germline V gene sequence: CDR1 SGHRS, CDR2 YFSETQ. The CDR3, as DNA: TGCGCCAGCAGCTTGGCCGTGGGCGAAGGATGGACCCAGTACTTC. Translation gives CASSLAVGEGWTQYF. The full variable domain, its missing parts supplied by reference TRBV5-1 and TRBJ2-5, is KAGVTQTPRYLIKTRGQQVTLSCSPISGHRSVSWYQQTPGQGLQFLFEYFSETQRNKGNFPGRFSGRQFSNSRSEMNVSTLELGDSALYLCASSLAVGEGWTQYFGPGTRLLVL.

The chain recombines TRBV2 with TRBJ2-1; the match to TRBD2 covers 9 bases. Germline CDR1 SNHLY, CDR2 FYNNEI. J was trimmed by 8 bases and V by 6 bases; bases with no gene match: 5. The length of the CDR3 is 13 residues. The CDR3 here is CASRDRLADEQFF. The CDR3 nucleotides are TGTGCCAGCAGGGATCGACTAGCGGATGAGCAGTTCTTC.

V is TRBV20-1 and J is TRBJ1-2; the match to TRBD1 covers 8 bases. From germline, CDR1 is DFQATT and CDR2 SNEGSKA (reference sequence). V trimming: 5 bases; J trimming: 5 bases; junction bases outside the gene matches: 1. This CDR3 has 11 residues. CDR3 sequence: CSAQGAYGYTF. CDR3 coding DNA: TGCAGTGCTCAGGGGGCGTATGGCTACACCTTC.

The V and J genes are TRBV5-1 and TRBJ2-1; 11 nucleotides match TRBD1. This CDR3 comprises 14 residues. Per germline, CDR1 SGHRS and CDR2 YFSETQ. V lost 7 bases to trimming and J lost 6 bases; unmatched junction nucleotides: 6. CDR3 sequence (DNA): TGCGCCAGCTCCGGGACAGGGGGGGTCAATGAGCAGTTCTTC. Translated, it gives CASSGTGGVNEQFF.

The chain uses TRBV30 and TRBJ2-7; 13 bases align to TRBD2. The length of the CDR3 is 17 residues. Germline CDR1 GTSNPN, CDR2 SVGIG (reference sequence). Trimming cost V 1 base and J 3 bases; bases outside gene matches: 9. The CDR3: CAWSAGLAGRLHYEQYF. CDR3 DNA sequence: TGTGCCTGGAGTGCGGGACTAGCGGGACGCCTACACTACGAGCAGTACTTC.

The chain combines TRBV2 with TRBJ2-3; no definite D call. Germline V gene data show CDR1 as SNHLY and CDR2 as FYNNEI. This CDR3 spans 15 amino acids. The ends were cut back, 6 bases at V and 4 bases at J, with 17 bases in the middle. The CDR3 sequence is CASSLEVGVADTQYF. CDR3 nucleotide sequence: TGTGCCAGCAGCTTAGAAGTTGGAGTAGCAGATACGCAGTATTTT.

The V call is TRBV20-1, the J call TRBJ2-7, with D possibly TRBD2 on 7 matching bases. This CDR3 is built from 15 residues. V was shortened by 5 bases and J by 7 bases, with 24 bases between the two germline ends. Germline V gene data show CDR1 as DFQATT and CDR2 as SNEGSKA (reference sequence). This CDR3 reads CSAEAGRGASREQYF. CDR3 in DNA: TGCAGTGCTGAAGCGGGCCGGGGGGCTTCTCGGGAGCAGTACTTC.

The V call is TRBV5-1, the J call TRBJ2-2; no clear D. Germline-derived CDR1 and CDR2 are SGHRS and YFSETQ. CDR3 length equals 15 residues. Trimming took off 2 bases at V and 0 bases at J, with 8 bases between the two ends. The CDR3: CASSLASTNTGELFF. As DNA, the CDR3 is TGCGCCAGCAGCTTAGCCAGTACGAACACCGGGGAGCTGTTTTTT.

This rearrangement joins TRBV6-5 to TRBJ2-2, with TRBD1 as a possible D gene (5 bases). The CDR3 spans 16 residues. The ends were cut back, 0 bases at V and 0 bases at J, with 8 bases in the middle. CDR1 MNHEY and CDR2 SVGAGI come from the germline V gene. The CDR3 reads CASSYSVGANTGELFF. The CDR3 coding sequence is TGTGCCAGCAGTTACTCAGTAGGGGCGAACACCGGGGAGCTGTTTTTT.

This clonotype was seen only a few times. J is TRBJ2-7 and V is TRBV7-2; 7 bases line up with TRBD2. This CDR3 is 12 amino acids long. Per germline, CDR1 SGHTA and CDR2 FQGNSA. After removal of 5 bases from V and 7 bases from J, the junction contained 5 bases not matched to a gene. This CDR3 reads CASSPIGREQYF. The CDR3 DNA reads TGTGCCAGCAGCCCGATCGGGAGGGAGCAGTACTTC.

This clonotype was observed a few times. The chain recombines TRBV20-1 with TRBJ2-1, with D perhaps being TRBD1 or TRBD2 (5 bases each). V was clipped by 2 bases and J by 4 bases, with 12 bases between them. Germline V CDR1 and CDR2: DFQATT, SNEGSKA (reference sequence). CDR3 length equals 14 residues. The CDR3 region has the DNA TGCAGTGCTAGACTGACGGGACGATACAATGAGCAGTTCTTC. It yields the protein CSARLTGRYNEQFF.

J is TRBJ2-1 and V is TRBV7-2; D gene unclear. CDR1 is SGHTA and CDR2 is FQGNSA in the germline V gene. V lost 4 bases and J lost 0, with 4 bases in between. This CDR3 spans 13 amino acids. This chain's CDR3 is CASSSGSYNEQFF. DNA for the CDR3: TGTGCCAGCAGCTCGGGCTCCTACAATGAGCAGTTCTTC. Full variable domain (missing parts from reference TRBV7-2 and TRBJ2-1): GAGVSQSPSNKVTEKGKDVELRCDPISGHTALYWYRQSLGQGLEFLIYFQGNSAPDKSGLPSDRFSAERTGGSVSTLTIQRTQQEDSAVYLCASSSGSYNEQFFGPGTRLTVL.

This chain joins TRBV7-9 and TRBJ2-7; a weak D match, TRBD2 (5 bases). Trimming removed 11 bases from V and 7 bases from J, with 18 bases in between. In germline, CDR1 is SEHNR, CDR2 FQNEAQ (reference sequence). The CDR3 extends over 12 amino acids. For the CDR3, the DNA is TGTGCCGCGGGTAGTCAAACGTGGGAGCAGTACTTC. It is translated as CAAGSQTWEQYF.

V is TRBV29-1 and J is TRBJ2-5, with no clear D. The CDR3 has 10 amino acids. CDR1 SQVTM and CDR2 ANQGSEA come from the germline V gene. V lost 0 bases and J 4 bases, leaving 0 bases between the germline ends. CDR3 nucleotides: TGCAGCGTTGAAGAAGAGACCCAGTACTTC. The encoded protein is CSVEEETQYF.

The CDR3 DNA sequence: TGTGCCAGCAGCTTAGCCGGGTTTCAAGAGACCCAGTACTTC. Translated, it gives CASSLAGFQETQYF. The chain couples TRBV7-2 to TRBJ2-5; D gene ambiguous. The CDR3 is made up of 14 amino acids. Germline assignment: CDR1 SGHTA and CDR2 FQGNSA. V was shortened by 0 bases and J by 2 bases, with 7 bases between the two germline ends.

This chain joins TRBV5-5 and TRBJ2-1, with TRBD2 identical over 9 bases. V shed 8 bases, J shed 4 bases, and the junction held 16 bases outside the gene matches. Germline values: CDR1 SGHKS, CDR2 YYEKEE (reference sequence). The CDR3 length is 17 residues. The CDR3 sequence is CARSTMAGGPGYNEQFF. DNA for the CDR3: TGTGCCAGGAGCACGATGGCGGGAGGGCCTGGGTACAATGAGCAGTTCTTC.

There are a few counts of this clonotype. The chain is built from TRBV20-1 and TRBJ2-1; no firm D call. The germline CDR1 and CDR2 sequences are DFQATT and SNEGSKA (reference sequence). V was pared by 4 bases and J by 7 bases, with 5 bases between. The CDR3 loop spans 10 amino acids. CDR3 in DNA: TGCAGTGCTAAGAGGAATGAGCAGTTCTTC. Amino acids: CSAKRNEQFF.

The J gene is TRBJ1-1, the V gene TRBV30, with 7 bases identical to TRBD1. The CDR3 covers 14 residues. With 1 base clipped from V and 2 bases from J, the junction kept 4 bases outside the gene matches. Germline lookup yields CDR1 GTSNPN and CDR2 SVGIG (reference sequence). The CDR3 is CAWSAGTVNTEAFF. The CDR3, as DNA: TGTGCCTGGAGTGCCGGGACAGTCAACACTGAAGCTTTCTTT. Full variable domain (remainder filled in from reference TRBV30 and TRBJ1-1): SQTIHQWPATLVQPVGSPLSLECTVEGTSNPNLYWYRQAAGRGLQLLFYSVGIGQISSEVPQNLSASRPQDRQFILSSKKLLLSDSGFYLCAWSAGTVNTEAFFGQGTRLTVV.